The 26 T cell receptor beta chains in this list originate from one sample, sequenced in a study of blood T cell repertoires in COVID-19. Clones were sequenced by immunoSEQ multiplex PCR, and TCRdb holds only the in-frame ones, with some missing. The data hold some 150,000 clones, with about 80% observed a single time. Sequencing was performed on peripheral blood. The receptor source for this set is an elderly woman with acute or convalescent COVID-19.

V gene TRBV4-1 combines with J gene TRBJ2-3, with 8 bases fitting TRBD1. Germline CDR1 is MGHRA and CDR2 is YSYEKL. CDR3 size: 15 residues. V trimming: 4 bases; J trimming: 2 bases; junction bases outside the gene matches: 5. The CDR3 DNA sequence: TGCGCCAGCAGCCGGACAGGGATAAACACAGATACGCAGTATTTT. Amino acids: CASSRTGINTDTQYF.

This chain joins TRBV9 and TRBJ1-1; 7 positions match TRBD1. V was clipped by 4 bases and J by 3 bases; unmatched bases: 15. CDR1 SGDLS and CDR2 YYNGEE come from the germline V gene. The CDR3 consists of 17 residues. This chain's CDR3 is CASSPYTEGAVDTEAFF. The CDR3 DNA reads TGTGCCAGCAGCCCCTATACTGAGGGGGCTGTGGACACTGAAGCTTTCTTT. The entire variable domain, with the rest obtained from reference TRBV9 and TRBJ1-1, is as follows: DSGVTQTPKHLITATGQRVTLRCSPRSGDLSVYWYQQSLDQGLQFLIQYYNGEERAKGNILERFSAQQFPDLHSELNLSSLELGDSALYFCASSPYTEGAVDTEAFFGQGTRLTVV.

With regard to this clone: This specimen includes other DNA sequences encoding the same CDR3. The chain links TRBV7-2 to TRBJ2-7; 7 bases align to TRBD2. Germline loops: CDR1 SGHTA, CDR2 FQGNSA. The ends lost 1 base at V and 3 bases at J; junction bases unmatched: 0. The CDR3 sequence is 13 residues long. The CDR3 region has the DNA TGTGCCAGCAGCTTAGGCGGGGGCTACGAGCAGTACTTC. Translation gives CASSLGGGYEQYF.

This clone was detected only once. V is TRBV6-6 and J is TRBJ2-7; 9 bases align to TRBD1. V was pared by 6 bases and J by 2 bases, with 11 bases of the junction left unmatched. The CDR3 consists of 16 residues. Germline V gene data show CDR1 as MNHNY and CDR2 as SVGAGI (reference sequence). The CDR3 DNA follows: TGTGCCAGCAGCTATGCACAGGGGGCTAGAGCCTACGAGCAGTACTTC. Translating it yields CASSYAQGARAYEQYF.

The CDR3 bases are TGTGCCAGCAGCGGATGGGGCGAGCATGGCTACACCTTC. Amino acids: CASSGWGEHGYTF. The chain links TRBV11-1 to TRBJ1-2; D may be TRBD1 (5 bases). The CDR3 spans 13 residues. Germline V gene data show CDR1 as SGHAT and CDR2 as FQDESV (reference sequence). V was pared by 5 bases and J by 6 bases, with 13 bases between.

CDR3 loop: CASSPQIRDQPQHF. CDR3 DNA: TGTGCCAGCTCACCACAAATACGGGATCAGCCCCAGCATTTT. The gene calls are TRBV18 and TRBJ1-5; D is unresolved. Trimming removed 1 base from V and 5 bases from J, with 9 bases in between. Germline CDR1 and CDR2: KGHSH and LQKENI. CDR3 size: 14 residues.

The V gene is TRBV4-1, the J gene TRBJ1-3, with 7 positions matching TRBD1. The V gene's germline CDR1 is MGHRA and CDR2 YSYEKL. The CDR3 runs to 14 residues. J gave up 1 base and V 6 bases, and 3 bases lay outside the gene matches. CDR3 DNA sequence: TGCGCCAGCAGGCAACAGGGGTCTGGAAACACCATATATTTT. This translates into CASRQQGSGNTIYF.

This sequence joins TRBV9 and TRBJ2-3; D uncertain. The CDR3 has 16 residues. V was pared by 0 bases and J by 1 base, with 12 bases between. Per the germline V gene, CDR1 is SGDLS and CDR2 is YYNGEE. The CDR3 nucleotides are TGTGCCAGCAGCGTAGGGGCCCTCTACGGCACAGATACGCAGTATTTT. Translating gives CASSVGALYGTDTQYF.

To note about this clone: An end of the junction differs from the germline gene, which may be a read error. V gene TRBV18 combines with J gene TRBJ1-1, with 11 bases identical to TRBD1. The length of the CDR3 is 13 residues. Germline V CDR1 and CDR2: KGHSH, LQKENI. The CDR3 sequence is CASSQGQGESVIF. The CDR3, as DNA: TGTGCCAGCTCACAGGGACAGGGGGAAAGCGTAATCTTT.

In DNA, the CDR3 is TGTGCCAGTAGTATGGGGAGGACAGGGGACACAGATACGCAGTATTTT. The encoded protein is CASSMGRTGDTDTQYF. The chain recombines TRBV19 with TRBJ2-3; 9 bases match TRBD1. The CDR3 has 16 residues. Germline V gene data show CDR1 as LNHDA and CDR2 as SQIVND (reference sequence). J was trimmed by 2 bases and V by 3 bases; bases with no gene match: 6. The complete variable domain, with remaining parts taken from reference TRBV19 and TRBJ2-3, reads DGGITQSPKYLFRKEGQNVTLSCEQNLNHDAMYWYRQDPGQGLRLIYYSQIVNDFQKGDIAEGYSVSREKKESFPLTVTSAQKNPTAFYLCASSMGRTGDTDTQYFGPGTRLTVL.

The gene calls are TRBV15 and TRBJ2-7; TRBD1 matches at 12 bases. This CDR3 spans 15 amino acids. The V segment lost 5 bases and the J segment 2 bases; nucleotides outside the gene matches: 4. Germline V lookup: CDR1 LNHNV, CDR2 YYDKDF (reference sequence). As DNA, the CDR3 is TGTGCCACCAGCTTGGGACAGGGGGCTCCCTACGAGCAGTACTTC. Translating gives CATSLGQGAPYEQYF.

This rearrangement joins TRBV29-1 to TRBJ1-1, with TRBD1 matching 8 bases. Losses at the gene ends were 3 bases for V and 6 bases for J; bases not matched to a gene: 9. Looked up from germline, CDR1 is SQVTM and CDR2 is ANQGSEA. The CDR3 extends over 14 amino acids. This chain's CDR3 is CSVEGPGGSAEAFF. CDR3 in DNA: TGCAGCGTTGAGGGGCCAGGGGGCTCGGCTGAAGCTTTCTTT.

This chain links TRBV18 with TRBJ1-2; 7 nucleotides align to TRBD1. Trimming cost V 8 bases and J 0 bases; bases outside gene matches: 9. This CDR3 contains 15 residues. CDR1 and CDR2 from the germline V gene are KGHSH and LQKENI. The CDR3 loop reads CASKPLTGTNYGYTF. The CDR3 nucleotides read TGTGCCAGCAAACCTCTGACAGGGACTAACTATGGCTACACCTTC.

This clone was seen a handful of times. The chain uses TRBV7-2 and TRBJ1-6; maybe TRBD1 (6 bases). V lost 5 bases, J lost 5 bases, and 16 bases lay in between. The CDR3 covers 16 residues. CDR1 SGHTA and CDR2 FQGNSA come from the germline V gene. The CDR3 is CASSTRGGSNNSPLHF. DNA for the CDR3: TGTGCCAGCAGCACAAGGGGGGGATCGAATAATTCACCCCTCCACTTT. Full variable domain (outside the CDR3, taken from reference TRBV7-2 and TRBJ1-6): GAGVSQSPSNKVTEKGKDVELRCDPISGHTALYWYRQSLGQGLEFLIYFQGNSAPDKSGLPSDRFSAERTGGSVSTLTIQRTQQEDSAVYLCASSTRGGSNNSPLHFGNGTRLTVT.

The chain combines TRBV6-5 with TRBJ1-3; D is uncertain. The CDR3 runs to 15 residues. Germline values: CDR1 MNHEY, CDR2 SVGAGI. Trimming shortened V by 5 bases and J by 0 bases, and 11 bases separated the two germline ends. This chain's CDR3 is CASSPTMSSGNTIYF. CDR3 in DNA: TGTGCCAGCAGTCCTACGATGTCCTCTGGAAACACCATATATTTT.

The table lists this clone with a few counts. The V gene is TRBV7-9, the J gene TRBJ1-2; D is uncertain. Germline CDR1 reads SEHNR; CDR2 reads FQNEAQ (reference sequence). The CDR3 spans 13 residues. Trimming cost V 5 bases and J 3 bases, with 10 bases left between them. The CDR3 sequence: CASSLQRDYGYTF. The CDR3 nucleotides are TGTGCCAGCAGCCTGCAGAGGGACTATGGCTACACCTTC.

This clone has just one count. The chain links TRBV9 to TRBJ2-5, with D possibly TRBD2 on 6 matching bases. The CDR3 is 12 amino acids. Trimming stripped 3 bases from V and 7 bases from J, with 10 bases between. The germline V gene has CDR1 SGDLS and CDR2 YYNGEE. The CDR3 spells CASSAYGGTQYF. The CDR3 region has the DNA TGTGCCAGCAGCGCCTACGGGGGGACCCAGTACTTC.

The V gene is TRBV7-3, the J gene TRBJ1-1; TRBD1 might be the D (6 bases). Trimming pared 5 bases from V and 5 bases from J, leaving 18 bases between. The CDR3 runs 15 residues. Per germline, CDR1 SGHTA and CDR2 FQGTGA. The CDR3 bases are TGTGCCAGCAGCCTACAGGGACACGGACGAACTGAAGCTTTCTTT. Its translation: CASSLQGHGRTEAFF. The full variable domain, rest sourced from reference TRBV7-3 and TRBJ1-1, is GAGVSQTPSNKVTEKGKYVELRCDPISGHTALYWYRQSLGQGPEFLIYFQGTGAADDSGLPNDRFFAVRPEGSVSTLKIQRTERGDSAVYLCASSLQGHGRTEAFFGQGTRLTVV.

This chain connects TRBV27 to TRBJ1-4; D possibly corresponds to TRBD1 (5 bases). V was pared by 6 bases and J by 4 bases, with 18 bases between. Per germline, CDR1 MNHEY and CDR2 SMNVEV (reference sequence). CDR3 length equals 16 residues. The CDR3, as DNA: TGTGCCAGCAGACAAAATTCGGGCAGGGATAATGAAAAACTGTTTTTT. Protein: CASRQNSGRDNEKLFF.

This chain's CDR3 is CASSRQGANEKLFF. The CDR3 nucleotides are TGTGCCAGCAGTAGACAGGGGGCGAATGAAAAACTGTTTTTT. The V gene is TRBV2, the J gene TRBJ1-4; 10 bases are shared with TRBD1. Germline CDR1 SNHLY, CDR2 FYNNEI. Trimming cost V 5 bases and J 5 bases; bases outside gene matches: 2. The CDR3 loop spans 14 amino acids.

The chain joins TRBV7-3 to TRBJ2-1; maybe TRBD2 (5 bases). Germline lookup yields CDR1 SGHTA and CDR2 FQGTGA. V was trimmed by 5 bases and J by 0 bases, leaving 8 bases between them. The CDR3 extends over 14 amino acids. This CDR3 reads CASSPRDSYNEQFF. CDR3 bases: TGTGCCAGCAGCCCCCGGGACTCCTACAATGAGCAGTTCTTC.

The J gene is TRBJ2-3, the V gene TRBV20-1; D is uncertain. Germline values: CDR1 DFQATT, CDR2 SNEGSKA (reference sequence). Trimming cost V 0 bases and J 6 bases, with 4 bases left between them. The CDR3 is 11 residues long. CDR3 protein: CSARERDTQYF. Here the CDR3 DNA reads TGCAGTGCTAGAGAGAGGGATACGCAGTATTTT.

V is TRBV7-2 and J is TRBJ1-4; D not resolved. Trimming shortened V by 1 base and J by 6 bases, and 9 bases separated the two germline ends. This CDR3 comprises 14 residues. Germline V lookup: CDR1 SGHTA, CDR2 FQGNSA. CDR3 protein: CASSLGGQYEKLFF. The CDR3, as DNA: TGTGCCAGCAGCTTAGGTGGGCAGTATGAAAAACTGTTTTTT.

The CDR3, as DNA: TGTGCCAGCAGCTTGGGACAGCTATTCTCTGGAAACACCATATATTTT. It translates to CASSLGQLFSGNTIYF. The V gene is TRBV5-6, the J gene TRBJ1-3; TRBD1 might be the D (5 bases). Trimming stripped 0 bases from V and 0 bases from J, with 10 bases between. This CDR3 comprises 16 residues. Germline-derived CDR1 and CDR2 are SGHDT and YYEEEE.

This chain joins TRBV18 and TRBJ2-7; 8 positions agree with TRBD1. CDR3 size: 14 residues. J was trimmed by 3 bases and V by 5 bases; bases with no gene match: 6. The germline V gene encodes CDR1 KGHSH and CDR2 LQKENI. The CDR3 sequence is CASSSGQAVYEQYF. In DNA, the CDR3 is TGTGCCAGCTCATCGGGACAGGCGGTCTACGAGCAGTACTTC. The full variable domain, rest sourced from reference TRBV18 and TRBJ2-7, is NAGVMQNPRHLVRRRGQEARLRCSPMKGHSHVYWYRQLPEEGLKFMVYLQKENIIDESGMPKERFSAEFPKEGPSILRIQQVVRGDSAAYFCASSSGQAVYEQYFGPGTRLTVT.

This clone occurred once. CDR3 sequence: CASSSNRPGQGNYGYTF. CDR3 bases: TGTGCCAGCAGCTCTAATCGTCCGGGACAGGGGAATTATGGCTACACCTTC. This sequence joins TRBV7-2 and TRBJ1-2, with 10 positions matching TRBD1. Losses at the gene ends were 4 bases for V and 5 bases for J; bases not matched to a gene: 13. The CDR3 sequence is 17 residues long. From germline, CDR1 is SGHTA and CDR2 FQGNSA.